This T cell receptor beta chain was found in a study of T cell responses to AZD1222 COVID-19 vaccine. CDR3 length equals 13 residues. V was trimmed by 6 bases and J by 1 base, leaving 9 bases between them. Germline CDR1 SGHDN, CDR2 FVKESK. Points on this clone: The antigen is not known.

Sequencing was performed with immunoSEQ multiplex PCR; in TCRdb, only in-frame clones are kept and a portion is missing. The sample has tens of thousands of clones, about 78% seen once. General study results and limits: Nearly half of the spike-specific TCRs reportedly recognize variant regions that carry no mutations. Of the AZD1222 recipients, only 5 to 7 were seropositive at baseline. Clonal diversity may have been underestimated in mostly white British donors.

The sequenced sample was peripheral blood, obtained on day 0 of AZD1222 vaccination. The V and J genes are TRBV14 and TRBJ1-1; D is possibly TRBD1 (5 bases). This receptor was taken from an adult in good health. The CDR3 region has the DNA TGTGCCAGCAGTCAGGGACCGAACACTGAAGCTTTCTTT. This sequence encodes CASSQGPNTEAFF. Looking up the rest from reference TRBV14 and TRBJ1-1 gives the full variable domain: EAGVTQFPSHSVIEKGQTVTLRCDPISGHDNLYWYRRVMGKEIKFLLHFVKESKQDESGMPNNRFLAERTGGTYSTLKVQPAELEDSGVYFCASSQGPNTEAFFGQGTRLTVV.